This passage covers 9 T cell receptor beta chains from one sample sequenced in a study of cytomegalovirus exposure and HLA in healthy donors. PCR used 60 Vbeta primers and 13 Jbeta primers. The repertoire was sequenced with immunoSEQ multiplex PCR; TCRdb's copy has only in-frame clones and lacks some. The table has around 64,000 clones, 65% to 75% seen once; the top ten hold 6.8%. Sequencing was performed on PBMCs. These receptor sequences come from a man younger than 40 in good health and CMV-seropositive.

This chain joins TRBV28 and TRBJ2-5; TRBD2 aligns across 7 bases. In germline, CDR1 is MDHEN, CDR2 SYDVKM. The length of the CDR3 is 16 residues. V lost 3 bases and J lost 2; bases outside the gene matches: 9. The DNA of the CDR3 is TGTGCCAGCAGTTTCCTGGGGGGGGGAGGGCAAGAGACCCAGTACTTC. Translation: CASSFLGGGGQETQYF.

The rearrangement uses TRBV28 and TRBJ1-1; 7 nucleotides match TRBD1. The CDR3 covers 16 residues. Germline V gene sequence: CDR1 MDHEN, CDR2 SYDVKM. With 7 bases clipped from V and 2 bases from J, the junction kept 13 bases outside the gene matches. The CDR3 here is CASILLAGTANTEAFF. CDR3 DNA sequence: TGTGCCAGCATCCTCTTGGCCGGGACAGCTAACACTGAAGCTTTCTTT.

V is TRBV30 and J is TRBJ2-1, with no clear D. V lost 1 base, J lost 10 bases, and 14 bases lay in between. The length of the CDR3 is 13 residues. CDR1 and CDR2 (germline): GTSNPN, SVGIG (reference sequence). The CDR3 region has the DNA TGTGCCTGGAGTGCTTTTCCCGCCGGGGAGCAGTTCTTC. It specifies CAWSAFPAGEQFF.

This clone was seen a handful of times. This chain uses TRBV4-3 with TRBJ1-4; D gene uncertain. The germline CDR1 and CDR2 sequences are LGHNA and YSLEER. V was clipped by 1 base and J by 10 bases, with 16 bases between them. The CDR3 contains 15 residues. This CDR3 is CASSQAEEARGKLFF. CDR3 DNA: TGCGCCAGCAGCCAAGCCGAGGAGGCCCGGGGAAAACTGTTTTTT.

This rearrangement joins TRBV19 to TRBJ1-1; TRBD1 agrees at 7 bases. The CDR3 totals 18 residues. The J segment lost 0 bases and the V segment lost 0 bases, leaving 10 bases of the junction unmatched. Germline CDR1 and CDR2: LNHDA and SQIVND (reference sequence). The CDR3 spells CASSIDRQGLSMNTEAFF. Written as DNA, the CDR3 is TGTGCCAGTAGTATAGACCGACAGGGTCTATCGATGAACACTGAAGCTTTCTTT. The whole variable domain, filled in from reference TRBV19 and TRBJ1-1, reads DGGITQSPKYLFRKEGQNVTLSCEQNLNHDAMYWYRQDPGQGLRLIYYSQIVNDFQKGDIAEGYSVSREKKESFPLTVTSAQKNPTAFYLCASSIDRQGLSMNTEAFFGQGTRLTVV.

The chain carries TRBV5-6 and TRBJ2-7; TRBD1 matches at 9 bases. V gave up 5 bases and J gave up 7 bases; unmatched junction bases: 4. From germline, CDR1 is SGHDT and CDR2 YYEEEE. The CDR3 spans 12 residues. This chain's CDR3 is CASRYGTGEQYF. DNA for the CDR3: TGTGCCAGCAGATACGGGACAGGGGAGCAGTACTTC.

This chain links TRBV6-1 with TRBJ2-1, with D hard to call. Germline V gene sequence: CDR1 MNHNS, CDR2 SASEGT. The CDR3 is 13 residues long. V shed 8 bases and J shed 8 bases, with 16 bases lying between them. The CDR3 spells CASGYLGYDEQFF. The DNA for the CDR3 is TGTGCCAGCGGGTATCTAGGTTACGATGAGCAGTTCTTC.

The rearrangement links TRBV29-1 to TRBJ2-5; D possibly corresponds to TRBD2 (5 bases). The CDR3 loop spans 13 amino acids. The germline V gene encodes CDR1 SQVTM and CDR2 ANQGSEA. Trimming shortened V by 6 bases and J by 4 bases, and 15 bases separated the two germline ends. The CDR3 sequence is CSVVATRRETQYF. In DNA, the CDR3 is TGCAGCGTGGTCGCTACTAGGAGAGAGACCCAGTACTTC.

This chain links TRBV5-4 with TRBJ1-2; the D is unclear. Trimming removed 4 bases from V and 3 bases from J, with 16 bases in between. The CDR3 length is 15 residues. The germline V gene encodes CDR1 SGHNT and CDR2 YYREEE (reference sequence). Here the CDR3 DNA reads TGTGCCAGCAGCGAGGCGCAGATCTTAGACTATGGCTACACCTTC. Translating gives CASSEAQILDYGYTF.